One and the same sample provided the 16 T cell receptor beta chains below, sequenced in a study of blood T cell repertoires in COVID-19. Sequenced by immunoSEQ multiplex PCR; TCRdb stores in-frame clones only, minus some. The sample holds around 97,000 clones, roughly 87% seen once. The sample taken for sequencing was peripheral blood. All receptors come from a man aged 50 to 60 in a cohort sampled during active COVID-19.

The genes are TRBV10-3 and TRBJ2-5, with 10 bases identical to TRBD1. J lost 5 bases, V lost 2 bases, and 5 bases had no gene match. This CDR3 is built from 15 residues. Germline lookup yields CDR1 ENHRY and CDR2 SYGVKD. The chain's CDR3 is CAISEVSGQGETQYF. DNA of the CDR3: TGTGCCATCAGTGAGGTTTCGGGACAGGGGGAGACCCAGTACTTC.

The J gene is TRBJ2-6, the V gene TRBV6-5, with D possibly being TRBD2 (6 bases). The CDR3 sequence is 15 residues long. V shed 7 bases and J shed 2 bases, with 12 bases lying between them. Looked up from germline, CDR1 is MNHEY and CDR2 is SVGAGI. CDR3 sequence: CASKVGGAGANVLTF. The CDR3 nucleotides are TGTGCCAGCAAGGTCGGAGGGGCTGGGGCCAACGTCCTGACTTTC.

This clone showed up just a few times. The chain carries TRBV27 and TRBJ1-5, with D maybe TRBD1 (6 bases). This CDR3 region has 16 residues. From germline, CDR1 is MNHEY and CDR2 SMNVEV (reference sequence). Trimming took 5 bases from V and 0 from J, leaving 14 bases between them. CDR3 nucleotides: TGTGCCAGCAGTACGGGGACACCTTATAGCAATCAGCCCCAGCATTTT. Translating it yields CASSTGTPYSNQPQHF.

The CDR3 DNA reads TGTGCCAGCAGCTTGGAGGCGGGGACGGAGACCCAGTACTTC. This gives the protein CASSLEAGTETQYF. J is TRBJ2-5 and V is TRBV5-4; tentative D call: TRBD2 (6 bases). CDR1 SGHNT and CDR2 YYREEE come from the germline V gene (reference sequence). V lost 0 bases and J 5 bases, leaving 11 bases between the germline ends. The CDR3 runs to 14 residues.

This clone has more than one count but fewer than ten. V and J are TRBV25-1 and TRBJ1-4; no clear D. V lost 5 bases to trimming and J lost 8 bases, with 15 bases between them. Germline V lookup: CDR1 MGHDK, CDR2 SYGVNS. The CDR3 is 14 residues long. The CDR3 here is CASSKIQSGEKLFF. CDR3 DNA sequence: TGTGCCAGCAGTAAAATTCAGTCGGGAGAAAAACTGTTTTTT.

The chain joins TRBV19 to TRBJ2-7; TRBD1 agrees at 9 bases. The CDR3 length is 15 residues. From germline, CDR1 is LNHDA and CDR2 SQIVND (reference sequence). J was trimmed by 1 base and V by 5 bases; bases with no gene match: 6. The CDR3 region has the DNA TGTGCCAGTAGTCTCCGGACAGGGGAATCCTACGAGCAGTACTTC. Translated, it gives CASSLRTGESYEQYF.

The V and J genes are TRBV11-3 and TRBJ1-1, with TRBD1 identical over 7 bases. CDR1 and CDR2 from the germline V gene are SGHNT and YENEEA. Trimming at V came to 1 base and at J to 5 bases, leaving 7 bases not matched to a gene. The CDR3 runs to 15 residues. In nucleotides, the CDR3 is TGTGCCAGCAGCTTAGGCTCACAGGGGCGGACTGAAGCTTTCTTT. Protein product: CASSLGSQGRTEAFF.

The J gene is TRBJ2-5, the V gene TRBV5-1, with 14 nucleotides matching TRBD2. The J segment lost 2 bases and the V segment lost 3 bases, leaving 3 bases of the junction unmatched. Germline CDR1 SGHRS, CDR2 YFSETQ. This CDR3 is 16 amino acids long. The CDR3 here is CASSSGLAGDQETQYF. CDR3 nucleotides: TGCGCCAGCAGCTCGGGACTAGCGGGGGATCAAGAGACCCAGTACTTC. Looking up the rest from reference TRBV5-1 and TRBJ2-5 gives the full variable domain: KAGVTQTPRYLIKTRGQQVTLSCSPISGHRSVSWYQQTPGQGLQFLFEYFSETQRNKGNFPGRFSGRQFSNSRSEMNVSTLELGDSALYLCASSSGLAGDQETQYFGPGTRLLVL.

This rearrangement joins TRBV28 to TRBJ1-6; weak D call: TRBD1 (6 bases). Between the trimmed V and J ends, which lost 5 bases and 8 bases, there was a span of 13 bases. From germline, CDR1 is MDHEN and CDR2 SYDVKM. The CDR3 loop spans 14 amino acids. CDR3: CASSGGQGHSPLHF. The CDR3, as DNA: TGTGCCAGCAGTGGGGGACAAGGGCATTCACCCCTCCACTTT.

V usage is TRBV12-3 or TRBV12-4 and J usage is TRBJ1-1, with D perhaps matching TRBD1 (6 bases). The CDR3 runs to 13 residues. Trimming removed 7 bases from V and 3 bases from J, with 12 bases in between. As DNA, the CDR3 is TGTGCCAGCACCAAGGGGGAAGACACTGAAGCTTTCTTT. Amino acid sequence: CASTKGEDTEAFF.

This clone was observed a single time. The V and J genes are TRBV11-2 and TRBJ2-3, with TRBD2 as a possible D gene (6 bases). This CDR3 contains 14 residues. V lost 5 bases and J 6 bases, leaving 15 bases between the germline ends. CDR1 and CDR2 from the germline V gene are SGHAT and FQNNGV. The CDR3 nucleotides read TGTGCCAGCAGCCCAAGTAATCGGGGGGATACGCAGTATTTT. It encodes CASSPSNRGDTQYF.

The rearrangement links TRBV2 to TRBJ1-2; 8 positions agree with TRBD1. The CDR3 covers 12 residues. Germline V gene lookup returns CDR1 SNHLY and CDR2 FYNNEI. With V trimmed by 5 bases and J by 6 bases, 2 bases remained unmatched. The CDR3 DNA sequence: TGTGCCAGCAGTTTACAGGGGGATGGCTACACCTTC. Its translation is CASSLQGDGYTF.

The rearrangement joins TRBV3-1 (or the pseudogene TRBV3-2) to TRBJ2-2, with TRBD1 as a possible D gene (5 bases). CDR1 and CDR2 (germline): LGHDT, YNNKEL (reference sequence). V was shortened by 0 bases and J by 8 bases, with 10 bases between the two germline ends. This CDR3 region has 14 residues. CDR3 loop: CASSQEGVRGELFF. The DNA of the CDR3 is TGTGCCAGCAGCCAAGAAGGGGTCAGGGGGGAGCTGTTTTTT.

The chain recombines TRBV7-6 with TRBJ2-3; 8 bases are shared with TRBD2. This CDR3 has 15 residues. Germline V gene lookup returns CDR1 SGHVS and CDR2 FNYEAQ. Trimming removed 0 bases from V and 1 base from J; junction bases left unmatched: 0. The CDR3 bases are TGTGCCAGCAGCTTAGCTAGCGGGGGCACAGATACGCAGTATTTT. Its protein product is CASSLASGGTDTQYF.

In this sample, this clone turned up once. The chain links TRBV7-2 to TRBJ1-2, with 8 bases lining up with TRBD1. With 6 bases clipped from V and 7 bases from J, the junction kept 10 bases outside the gene matches. This CDR3 contains 14 residues. Germline values: CDR1 SGHTA, CDR2 FQGNSA. The CDR3 loop is CASSPGQGARGYTF. The DNA of the CDR3 is TGTGCCAGCAGTCCTGGACAGGGCGCACGTGGCTACACCTTC. Using reference TRBV7-2 and TRBJ1-2 for the parts outside the CDR3, the full variable domain is GAGVSQSPSNKVTEKGKDVELRCDPISGHTALYWYRQSLGQGLEFLIYFQGNSAPDKSGLPSDRFSAERTGGSVSTLTIQRTQQEDSAVYLCASSPGQGARGYTFGSGTRLTVV.

V is TRBV18 and J is TRBJ2-3, with 8 bases matching TRBD2. The CDR3 sequence is 16 residues long. Germline V gene lookup returns CDR1 KGHSH and CDR2 LQKENI. Germline trimming cut 0 bases from V and 2 bases from J; bases unmatched to any gene: 4. CDR3 in DNA: TGTGCCAGCTCACCACCCGGGACTAGGGACACAGATACGCAGTATTTT. Amino acid sequence: CASSPPGTRDTDTQYF.